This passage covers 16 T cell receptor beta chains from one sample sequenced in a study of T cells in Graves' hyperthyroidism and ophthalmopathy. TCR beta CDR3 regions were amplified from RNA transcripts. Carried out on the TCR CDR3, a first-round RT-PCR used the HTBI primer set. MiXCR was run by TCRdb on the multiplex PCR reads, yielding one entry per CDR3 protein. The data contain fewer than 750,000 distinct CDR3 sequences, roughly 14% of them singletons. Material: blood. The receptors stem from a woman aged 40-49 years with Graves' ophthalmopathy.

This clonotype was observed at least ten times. Here the CDR3 reads CASSITGDLLYEQYF. The CDR3 nucleotides read TGTGCCAGCTCTATTACAGGGGACCTCCTCTACGAGCAGTACTTC. The chain is built from TRBV27 and TRBJ2-7, with 7 bases that match TRBD1. V gave up 8 bases and J gave up 3 bases; unmatched junction bases: 13. The CDR3 is 15 amino acids. Germline V gene sequence: CDR1 MNHEY, CDR2 SMNVEV (reference sequence).

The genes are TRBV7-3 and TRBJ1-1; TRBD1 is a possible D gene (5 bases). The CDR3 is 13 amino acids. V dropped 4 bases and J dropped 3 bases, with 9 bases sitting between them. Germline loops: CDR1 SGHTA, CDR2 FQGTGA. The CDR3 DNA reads TGTGCCAGCAGCTGGGCGGGGGACACTGAAGCTTTCTTT. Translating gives CASSWAGDTEAFF.

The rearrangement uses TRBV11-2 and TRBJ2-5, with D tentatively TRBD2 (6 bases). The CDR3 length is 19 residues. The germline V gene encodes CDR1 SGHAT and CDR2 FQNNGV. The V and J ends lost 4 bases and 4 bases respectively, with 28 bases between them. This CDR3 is CASSYLGVGGVTLIETQYF. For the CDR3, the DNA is TGTGCCAGCAGCTACCTGGGTGTTGGCGGGGTTACGCTAATAGAGACCCAGTACTTC.

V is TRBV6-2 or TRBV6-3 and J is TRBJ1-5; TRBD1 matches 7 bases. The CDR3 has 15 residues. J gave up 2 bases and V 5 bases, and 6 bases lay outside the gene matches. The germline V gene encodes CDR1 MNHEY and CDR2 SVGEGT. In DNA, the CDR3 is TGTGCCAGCAGTCCAGGGGGGAGTCGCAATCAGCCCCAGCATTTT. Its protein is CASSPGGSRNQPQHF.

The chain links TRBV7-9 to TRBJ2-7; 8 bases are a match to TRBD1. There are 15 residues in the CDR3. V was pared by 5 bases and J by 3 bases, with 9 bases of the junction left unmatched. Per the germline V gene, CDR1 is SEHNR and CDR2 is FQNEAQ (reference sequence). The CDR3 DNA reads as TGTGCCAGCAGCGCCCGGACAGGGAGAGGCTACGAGCAGTACTTC. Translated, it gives CASSARTGRGYEQYF.

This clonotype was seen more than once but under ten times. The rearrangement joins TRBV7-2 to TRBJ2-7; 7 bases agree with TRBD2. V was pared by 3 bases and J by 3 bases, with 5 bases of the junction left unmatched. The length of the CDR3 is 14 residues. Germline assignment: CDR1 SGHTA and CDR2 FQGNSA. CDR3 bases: TGTGCCAGCAGCTTTGGGACTAACAACTACGAGCAGTACTTC. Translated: CASSFGTNNYEQYF.

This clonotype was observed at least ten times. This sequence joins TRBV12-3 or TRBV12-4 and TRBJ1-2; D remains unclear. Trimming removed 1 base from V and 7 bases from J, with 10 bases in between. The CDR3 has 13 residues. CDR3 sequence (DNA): TGTGCCAGCAGTTTAGGGCCCGGCCGTGGCTACACCTTC. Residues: CASSLGPGRGYTF.

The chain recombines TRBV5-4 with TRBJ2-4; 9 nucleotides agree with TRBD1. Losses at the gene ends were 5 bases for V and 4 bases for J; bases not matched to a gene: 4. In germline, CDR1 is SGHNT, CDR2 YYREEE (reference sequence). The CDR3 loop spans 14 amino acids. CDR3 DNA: TGTGCCAGCAGTTCTGGGACAGGGAAAAACATTCAGTACTTC. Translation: CASSSGTGKNIQYF.

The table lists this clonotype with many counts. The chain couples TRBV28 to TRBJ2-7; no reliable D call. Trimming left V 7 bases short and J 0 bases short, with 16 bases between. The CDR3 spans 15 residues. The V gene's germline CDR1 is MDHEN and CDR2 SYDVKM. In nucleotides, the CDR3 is TGTGCCAGCACCTTTAGTCGAACAGTCTCCTACGAGCAGTACTTC. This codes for CASTFSRTVSYEQYF.

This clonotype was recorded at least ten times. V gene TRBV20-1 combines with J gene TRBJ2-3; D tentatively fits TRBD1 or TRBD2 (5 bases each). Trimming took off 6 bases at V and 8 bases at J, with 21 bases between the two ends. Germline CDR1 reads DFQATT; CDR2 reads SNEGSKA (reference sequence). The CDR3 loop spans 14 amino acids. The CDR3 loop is CSAARDPRSATQYF. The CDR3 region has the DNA TGCAGTGCCGCCAGGGACCCCCGCTCAGCTACGCAGTATTTT.

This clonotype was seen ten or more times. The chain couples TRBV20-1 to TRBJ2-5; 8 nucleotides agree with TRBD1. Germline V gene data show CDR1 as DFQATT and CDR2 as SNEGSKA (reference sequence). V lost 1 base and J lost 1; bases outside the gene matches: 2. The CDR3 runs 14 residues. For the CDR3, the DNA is TGCAGTGCTAGAGTCGACAGGGGCCAAGAGACCCAGTACTTC. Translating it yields CSARVDRGQETQYF.

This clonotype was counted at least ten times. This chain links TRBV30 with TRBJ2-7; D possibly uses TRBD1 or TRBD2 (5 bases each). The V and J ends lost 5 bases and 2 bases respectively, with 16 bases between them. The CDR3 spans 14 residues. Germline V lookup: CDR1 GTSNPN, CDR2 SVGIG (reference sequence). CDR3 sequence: CAWGNPGTAYEQYF. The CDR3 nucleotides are TGTGCCTGGGGGAACCCCGGGACGGCCTACGAGCAGTACTTC.

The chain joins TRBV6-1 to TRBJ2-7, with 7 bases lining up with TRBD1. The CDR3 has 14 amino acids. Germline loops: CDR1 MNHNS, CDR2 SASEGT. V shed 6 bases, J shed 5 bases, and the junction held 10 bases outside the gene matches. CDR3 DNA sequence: TGTGCCAGCAGGCGACAGGGAACGGAGGACGAGCAGTACTTC. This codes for CASRRQGTEDEQYF.

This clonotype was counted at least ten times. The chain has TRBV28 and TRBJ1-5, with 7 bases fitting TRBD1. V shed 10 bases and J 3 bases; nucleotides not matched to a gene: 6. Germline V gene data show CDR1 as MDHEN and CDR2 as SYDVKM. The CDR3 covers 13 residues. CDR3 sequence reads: CATRDSNNQPQHF. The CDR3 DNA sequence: TGTGCCACCCGGGACAGCAACAATCAGCCCCAGCATTTT.

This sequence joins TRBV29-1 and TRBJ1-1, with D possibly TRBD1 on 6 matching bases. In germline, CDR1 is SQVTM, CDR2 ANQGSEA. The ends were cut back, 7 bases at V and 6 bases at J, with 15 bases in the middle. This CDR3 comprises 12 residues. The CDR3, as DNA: TGCAGCGCTACAGGGCCCCGGGCTGAAGCTTTCTTT. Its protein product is CSATGPRAEAFF.

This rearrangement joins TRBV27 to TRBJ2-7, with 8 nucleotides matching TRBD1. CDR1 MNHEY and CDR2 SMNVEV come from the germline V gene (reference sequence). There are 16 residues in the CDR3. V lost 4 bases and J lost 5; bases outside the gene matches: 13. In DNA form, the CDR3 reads TGTGCCAGCAGTTATTCCTGGGCCAGGGGGCAGGACGAGCAGTACTTC. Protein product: CASSYSWARGQDEQYF.